Following are 10 T cell receptor beta chains from one sample sequenced in a study of cytomegalovirus exposure and HLA in healthy donors. PCR used 60 Vbeta primers and 13 Jbeta primers. Profiled with immunoSEQ multiplex PCR; TCRdb holds only in-frame clones, not every one. The data contain over 120,000 clones, less than 85% of them singletons. The sequenced sample consisted of PBMCs. The receptors were gathered from an older woman in good health and CMV-seropositive.

The V call is TRBV7-8, the J call TRBJ2-7, with 8 bases identical to TRBD2. This CDR3 contains 15 residues. Germline V gene data show CDR1 as SGHVS and CDR2 as FQNEAQ. Trimming cost V 1 base and J 0 bases; bases outside gene matches: 2. The CDR3 DNA sequence: TGTGCCAGCAGCTTAGAAGGGACTAGCTCCTACGAGCAGTACTTC. Its protein product is CASSLEGTSSYEQYF.

This clone has more than one count but fewer than ten. The rearrangement links TRBV11-2 to TRBJ2-1; TRBD1 matches 8 bases. Germline lookup yields CDR1 SGHAT and CDR2 FQNNGV. The length of the CDR3 is 16 residues. V was pared by 1 base and J by 2 bases, with 4 bases of the junction left unmatched. CDR3 bases: TGTGCCAGCAGCTTAGGTAACAGGGGGGCCTACAATGAGCAGTTCTTC. Translation gives CASSLGNRGAYNEQFF. The variable domain in full, completed from reference TRBV11-2 and TRBJ2-1, reads EAGVAQSPRYKIIEKRQSVAFWCNPISGHATLYWYQQILGQGPKLLIQFQNNGVVDDSQLPKDRFSAERLKGVDSTLKIQPAKLEDSAVYLCASSLGNRGAYNEQFFGPGTRLTVL.

The chain combines TRBV11-2 with TRBJ1-1, with D perhaps matching TRBD1 (6 bases). V was clipped by 4 bases and J by 1 base, with 16 bases between them. The CDR3 length is 16 residues. Germline V gene lookup returns CDR1 SGHAT and CDR2 FQNNGV. For the CDR3, the DNA is TGTGCCAGCAGCTCTACCCCCCCAGGGGCGAACACTGAAGCTTTCTTT. It translates to CASSSTPPGANTEAFF. Drawing the rest from reference TRBV11-2 and TRBJ1-1, the complete variable domain is EAGVAQSPRYKIIEKRQSVAFWCNPISGHATLYWYQQILGQGPKLLIQFQNNGVVDDSQLPKDRFSAERLKGVDSTLKIQPAKLEDSAVYLCASSSTPPGANTEAFFGQGTRLTVV.

This clone was seen a few times. V and J are TRBV5-1 and TRBJ1-1; no clear D gene. The length of the CDR3 is 15 residues. Trimming pared 1 base from V and 1 base from J, leaving 11 bases between. Germline CDR1 reads SGHRS; CDR2 reads YFSETQ. CDR3 DNA sequence: TGCGCCAGCAGCTTGCTTGCGGGCGCGAACACTGAAGCTTTCTTT. Protein: CASSLLAGANTEAFF.

Only a few counts were recorded for this clone. The V gene is TRBV18, the J gene TRBJ2-6; 9 nucleotides line up with TRBD1. The CDR3 has 18 amino acids. V shed 5 bases and J 0 bases; nucleotides not matched to a gene: 8. Germline-derived CDR1 and CDR2 are KGHSH and LQKENI. CDR3 nucleotides: TGTGCCAGCTCATGGGGACAGGGAGGGCCCTCTGGGGCCAACGTCCTGACTTTC. Translated, it gives CASSWGQGGPSGANVLTF. The complete variable domain, with remaining parts taken from reference TRBV18 and TRBJ2-6, reads NAGVMQNPRHLVRRRGQEARLRCSPMKGHSHVYWYRQLPEEGLKFMVYLQKENIIDESGMPKERFSAEFPKEGPSILRIQQVVRGDSAAYFCASSWGQGGPSGANVLTFGAGSRLTVL.

The rearrangement joins TRBV15 to TRBJ1-2; perhaps TRBD1 as D (6 bases). CDR3 length equals 13 residues. Per germline, CDR1 LNHNV and CDR2 YYDKDF (reference sequence). With 3 bases removed from V and 2 bases from J, the gap between germline ends came to 7 bases. The CDR3 here is CATSSGQNYGYTF. CDR3 nucleotides: TGTGCCACCAGCAGTGGACAGAACTATGGCTACACCTTC.

This clone was counted between two and nine times. The V call is TRBV7-9, the J call TRBJ1-2, with 7 bases fitting TRBD1. V was clipped by 5 bases and J by 4 bases; unmatched bases: 7. The CDR3 loop spans 14 amino acids. The germline CDR1 and CDR2 sequences are SEHNR and FQNEAQ (reference sequence). The CDR3 DNA reads TGTGCCAGCAGCCCGAAGGGGGCCGGCTATGGCTACACCTTC. Protein sequence: CASSPKGAGYGYTF.

The rearrangement uses TRBV5-4 and TRBJ2-1; 10 positions match TRBD2. This CDR3 is 15 amino acids long. The trim removed 4 bases at V and 8 bases at J, leaving 9 bases unmatched. Germline V gene lookup returns CDR1 SGHNT and CDR2 YYREEE (reference sequence). The CDR3 DNA reads TGTGCCAGCAGCCAAACTAGCGGGACTACGGATGAGCAGTTCTTC. Translation gives CASSQTSGTTDEQFF.

The chain is built from TRBV13 and TRBJ2-3; the D is unclear. Trimming stripped 3 bases from V and 4 bases from J, with 11 bases between. The V gene's germline CDR1 is PRHDT and CDR2 FYEKMQ (reference sequence). The CDR3 has 14 residues. The CDR3 region is CASSFKIAADTQYF. The CDR3 nucleotides are TGTGCCAGCAGCTTTAAGATCGCGGCAGATACGCAGTATTTT.

The chain couples TRBV5-4 to TRBJ2-1; a weak D match, TRBD2 (6 bases). Germline CDR1 SGHNT, CDR2 YYREEE (reference sequence). The length of the CDR3 is 15 residues. Trimming shortened V by 6 bases and J by 5 bases, and 18 bases separated the two germline ends. Here the CDR3 reads CASTLWVADNNEQFF. The CDR3 nucleotides are TGTGCCAGCACCCTCTGGGTAGCGGATAACAATGAGCAGTTCTTC.